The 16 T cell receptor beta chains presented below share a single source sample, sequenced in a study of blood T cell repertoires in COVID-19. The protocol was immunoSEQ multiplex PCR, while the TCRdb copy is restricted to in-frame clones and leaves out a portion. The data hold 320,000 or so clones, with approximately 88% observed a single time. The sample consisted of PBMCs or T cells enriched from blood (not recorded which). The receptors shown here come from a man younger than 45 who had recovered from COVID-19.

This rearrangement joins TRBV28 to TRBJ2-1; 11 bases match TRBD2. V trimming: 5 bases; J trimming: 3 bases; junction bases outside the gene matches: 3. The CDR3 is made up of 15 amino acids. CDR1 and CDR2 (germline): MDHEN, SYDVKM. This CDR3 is CASSTTSGDYNEQFF. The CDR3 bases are TGTGCCAGCAGTACGACTAGCGGGGACTACAATGAGCAGTTCTTC.

CDR3 bases: TGTGCCAGCAGTTTAAATCAGGGCCTTGGCTACACCTTC. Translating gives CASSLNQGLGYTF. V gene TRBV12-3 or TRBV12-4 combines with J gene TRBJ1-2, with a tentative D call TRBD1 (5 bases). V gave up 2 bases and J gave up 7 bases, with 11 bases separating them. This CDR3 region has 13 residues.

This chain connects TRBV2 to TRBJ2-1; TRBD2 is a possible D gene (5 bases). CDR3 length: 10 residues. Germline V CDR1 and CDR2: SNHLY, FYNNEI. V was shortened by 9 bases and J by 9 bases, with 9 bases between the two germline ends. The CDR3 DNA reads TGTGCCAGTCACAGCGGTGAGCAGTTCTTC. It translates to CASHSGEQFF.

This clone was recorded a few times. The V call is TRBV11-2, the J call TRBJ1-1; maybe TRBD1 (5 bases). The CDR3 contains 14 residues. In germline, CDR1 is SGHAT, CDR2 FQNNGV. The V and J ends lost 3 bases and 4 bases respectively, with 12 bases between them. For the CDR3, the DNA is TGTGCCAGCAGCTTCGGGGGAATGGGCACTGAAGCTTTCTTT. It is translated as CASSFGGMGTEAFF.

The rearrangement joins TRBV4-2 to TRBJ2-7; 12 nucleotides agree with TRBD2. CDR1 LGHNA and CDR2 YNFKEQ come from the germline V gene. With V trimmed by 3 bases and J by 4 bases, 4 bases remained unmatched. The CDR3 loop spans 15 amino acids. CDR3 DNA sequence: TGTGCCAGCAGCCAGACTAGCGGGGGTTCTTACGAGCAGTACTTC. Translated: CASSQTSGGSYEQYF.

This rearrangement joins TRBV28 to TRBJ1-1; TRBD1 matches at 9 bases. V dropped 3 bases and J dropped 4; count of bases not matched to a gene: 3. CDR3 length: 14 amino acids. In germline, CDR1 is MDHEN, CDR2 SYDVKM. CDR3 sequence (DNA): TGTGCCAGCAGTTTTGACAGGGGGGGCACTGAAGCTTTCTTT. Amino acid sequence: CASSFDRGGTEAFF.

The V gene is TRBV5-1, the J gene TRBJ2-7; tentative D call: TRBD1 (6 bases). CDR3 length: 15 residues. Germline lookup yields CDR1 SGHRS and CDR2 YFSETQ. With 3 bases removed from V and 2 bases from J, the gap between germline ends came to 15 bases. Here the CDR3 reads CASSYGQPPTYEQYF. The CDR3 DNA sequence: TGCGCCAGCAGCTACGGACAGCCTCCCACCTACGAGCAGTACTTC.

The CDR3 DNA reads as TGCGCCAGCAGTGGGGACAGGGATAATTATGGCTACACCTTC. Residues: CASSGDRDNYGYTF. The V call is TRBV10-2, the J call TRBJ1-2; 9 bases line up with TRBD1. V lost 4 bases and J lost 5; bases outside the gene matches: 5. CDR1 is WSHSY, CDR2 SAAADI, per germline. This CDR3 comprises 14 residues.

The CDR3 loop reads CASSREMNTEAFF. CDR3 nucleotide sequence: TGCGCCAGCAGTCGGGAAATGAACACTGAAGCTTTCTTT. V and J are TRBV10-1 and TRBJ1-1; D is undetermined. This CDR3 has 13 residues. V was pared by 5 bases and J by 0 bases, with 7 bases between. Germline V gives CDR1 WNHNN, CDR2 SYGVQD (reference sequence).

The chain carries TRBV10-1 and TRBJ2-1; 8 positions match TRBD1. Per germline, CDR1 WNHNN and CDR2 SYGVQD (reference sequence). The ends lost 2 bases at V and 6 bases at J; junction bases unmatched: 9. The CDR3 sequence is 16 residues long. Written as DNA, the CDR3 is TGCGCCAGCAGTGAGCTCCAGGGACAGGCCCCCAATGAGCAGTTCTTC. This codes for CASSELQGQAPNEQFF.

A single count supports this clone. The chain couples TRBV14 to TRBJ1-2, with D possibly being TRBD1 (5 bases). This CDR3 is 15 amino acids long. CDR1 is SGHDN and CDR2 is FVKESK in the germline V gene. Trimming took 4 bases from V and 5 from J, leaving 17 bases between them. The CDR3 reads CASSPDLRTFYGYTF. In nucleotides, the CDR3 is TGTGCCAGCAGCCCCGACCTGAGGACATTTTATGGCTACACCTTC.

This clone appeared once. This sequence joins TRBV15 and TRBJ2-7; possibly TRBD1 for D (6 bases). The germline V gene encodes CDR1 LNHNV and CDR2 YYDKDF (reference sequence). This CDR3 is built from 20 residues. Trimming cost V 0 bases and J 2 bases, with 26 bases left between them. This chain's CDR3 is CATSREYGIRGSAPTYEQYF. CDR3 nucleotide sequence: TGTGCCACCAGCAGAGAGTACGGAATCAGGGGTAGCGCTCCTACCTACGAGCAGTACTTC.

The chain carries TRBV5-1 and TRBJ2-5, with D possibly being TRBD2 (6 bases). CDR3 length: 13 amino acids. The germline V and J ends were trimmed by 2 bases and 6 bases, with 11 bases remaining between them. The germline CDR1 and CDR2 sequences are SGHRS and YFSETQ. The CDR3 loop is CASSLGGEKTQYF. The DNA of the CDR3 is TGCGCCAGCAGCTTAGGAGGGGAGAAGACCCAGTACTTC.

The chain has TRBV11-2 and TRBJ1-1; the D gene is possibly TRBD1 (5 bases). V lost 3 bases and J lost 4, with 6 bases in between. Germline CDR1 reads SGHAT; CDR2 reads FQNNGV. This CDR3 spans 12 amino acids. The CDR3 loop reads CASSFTGTEAFF. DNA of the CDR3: TGTGCCAGCAGCTTTACAGGCACTGAAGCTTTCTTT.

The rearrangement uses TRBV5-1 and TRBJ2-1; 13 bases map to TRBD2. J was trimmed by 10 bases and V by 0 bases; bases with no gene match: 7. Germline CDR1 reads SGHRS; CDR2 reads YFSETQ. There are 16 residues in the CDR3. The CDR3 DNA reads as TGCGCCAGCAGCTTGGGAGTGACTAGCGGGGGGCCCGAGCAGTTCTTC. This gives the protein CASSLGVTSGGPEQFF.

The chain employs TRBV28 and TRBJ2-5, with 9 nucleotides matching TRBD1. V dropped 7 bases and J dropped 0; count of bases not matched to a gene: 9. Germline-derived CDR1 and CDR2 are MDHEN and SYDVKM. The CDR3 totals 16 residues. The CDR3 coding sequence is TGTGCCAGCACGCCGGGGACAGGGTATTACCAAGAGACCCAGTACTTC. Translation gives CASTPGTGYYQETQYF.